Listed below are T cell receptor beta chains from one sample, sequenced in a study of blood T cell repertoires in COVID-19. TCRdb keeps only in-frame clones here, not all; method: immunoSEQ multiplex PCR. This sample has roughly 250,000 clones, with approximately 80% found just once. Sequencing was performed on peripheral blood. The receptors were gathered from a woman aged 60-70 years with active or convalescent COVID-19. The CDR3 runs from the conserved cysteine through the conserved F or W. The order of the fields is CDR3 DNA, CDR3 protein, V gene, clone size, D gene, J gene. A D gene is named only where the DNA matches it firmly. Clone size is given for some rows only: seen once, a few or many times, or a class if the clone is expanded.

DNA: TGTGCCAGCTCACCACGGGCAGGGGGTACAGATACGCAGTATTTT
CDR3: CASSPRAGGTDTQYF
V: TRBV18
size: NA
D: TRBD1
J: TRBJ2-3

DNA: TGTGCCACCAGTGATCTTGTAGTCGGGGAGCTGTTTTTT
CDR3: CATSDLVVGELFF
V: TRBV24-1
size: NA
D: NA
J: TRBJ2-2

DNA: TGTGCCAGCAGCCTATTCGACAGCGAGGCACTACATGGCTACACCTTC
CDR3: CASSLFDSEALHGYTF
V: TRBV5-6
size: NA
D: NA
J: TRBJ1-2

DNA: TGCGCCAGCAGCTTGGCGACCAGCGGGCGGGTCCACGAGCAGTACTTC
CDR3: CASSLATSGRVHEQYF
V: TRBV5-1
size: NA
D: NA
J: TRBJ2-7

DNA: TGTGCCAGCAGTGAATATCACAGGGGTGACTATGGCTACACCTTC
CDR3: CASSEYHRGDYGYTF
V: TRBV25-1
size: NA
D: TRBD1
J: TRBJ1-2

DNA: TGTGCCAGCAGCCCCGCCTACAGGAGCCGGTCCTATGGCTACACCTTC
CDR3: CASSPAYRSRSYGYTF
V: TRBV7-8
size: few
D: NA
J: TRBJ1-2

DNA: TGTGCCAGTAGGCCCGGGACAAACTACGAGCAGTACTTC
CDR3: CASRPGTNYEQYF
V: TRBV19
size: NA
D: NA
J: TRBJ2-7

DNA: TGTGCCAGCAGCTTGGCCCAGTTCCGGGGCAATCAGCCCCAGCATTTT
CDR3: CASSLAQFRGNQPQHF
V: TRBV5-8
size: few
D: NA
J: TRBJ1-5

DNA: TGTGCCAGCAGCTTGTACGGGGGGGGAACAGATACGCAGTATTTT
CDR3: CASSLYGGGTDTQYF
V: TRBV11-1
size: NA
D: TRBD2
J: TRBJ2-3

DNA: TGTGCCAGTAGTATAGCCAGACGGACAGATTATGGCTACACCTTC
CDR3: CASSIARRTDYGYTF
V: TRBV19
size: NA
D: NA
J: TRBJ1-2

DNA: TGTGCCAGCAGTTTCCCCCGGGACAGGGGGTCCACCGGGGAGCTGTTTTTT
CDR3: CASSFPRDRGSTGELFF
V: TRBV7-2
size: NA
D: TRBD1
J: TRBJ2-2

DNA: TGTGCCAGCAACGAGCTCTCGGGGGGACAAGAGACCCAGTACTTC
CDR3: CASNELSGGQETQYF
V: TRBV2
size: few
D: TRBD2
J: TRBJ2-5

DNA: TGTGCCAGTAGCTCCTCCCGGGGTAGAGAGACCCAGTACTTC
CDR3: CASSSSRGRETQYF
V: TRBV19
size: NA
D: NA
J: TRBJ2-5

DNA: TGCGCCAGCAGCCATGGGCTAGCGGGGGCCCTCTCCTACGAGCAGTACTTC
CDR3: CASSHGLAGALSYEQYF
V: TRBV4-1
size: few
D: TRBD2
J: TRBJ2-7

DNA: TGTGCCAGTAGTTGGGACAGGGGGTCCGGAAACACCATATATTTT
CDR3: CASSWDRGSGNTIYF
V: TRBV19
size: NA
D: TRBD1
J: TRBJ1-3

DNA: TGTGCCAGCAGGAGCACAGGGGGGGACTATGGCTACACCTTC
CDR3: CASRSTGGDYGYTF
V: TRBV6-5
size: NA
D: TRBD1
J: TRBJ1-2

DNA: TGCAGTGCTGGTGGGGGGCCAAATGAAAAACTGTTTTTT
CDR3: CSAGGGPNEKLFF
V: TRBV20-1
size: few
D: NA
J: TRBJ1-4

DNA: TGCGCCAGCAGCCCCCAGGGCGGGGCTCAAGAGACCCAGTACTTC
CDR3: CASSPQGGAQETQYF
V: TRBV5-1
size: NA
D: NA
J: TRBJ2-5

DNA: TGTGCCAGCTCACCCGAGGGGAGGGCCCCACCCCTCCACTTT
CDR3: CASSPEGRAPPLHF
V: TRBV18
size: NA
D: NA
J: TRBJ1-6

DNA: TGCAGCGTCCTTAGACAGGGGCCCTACAATGAGCAGTTCTTC
CDR3: CSVLRQGPYNEQFF
V: TRBV29-1
size: NA
D: TRBD1
J: TRBJ2-1

DNA: TGTGCCAGCAGCCAAGTACGCTCGACTTATAGCAATCAGCCCCAGCATTTT
CDR3: CASSQVRSTYSNQPQHF
V: TRBV3-1/TRBV3-2
size: NA
D: NA
J: TRBJ1-5

DNA: TGTGCCATCAGGGGGGACAGGGGCACAGATACGCAGTATTTT
CDR3: CAIRGDRGTDTQYF
V: TRBV10-3
size: NA
D: TRBD1
J: TRBJ2-3

DNA: TGCGCCAGCAGTCACGGCGGAGACACCGGGGAGCTGTTTTTT
CDR3: CASSHGGDTGELFF
V: TRBV4-1
size: once
D: NA
J: TRBJ2-2

DNA: TGTGCCAGCAGTTACTCGAATAAGGGGGCGGGCGAGCAGTACTTC
CDR3: CASSYSNKGAGEQYF
V: TRBV6-5
size: NA
D: TRBD1
J: TRBJ2-7

DNA: TGTGCCAGTAGCCGGGACAGGTCCTCCTACGAGCAGTACTTC
CDR3: CASSRDRSSYEQYF
V: TRBV19
size: NA
D: TRBD1
J: TRBJ2-7

DNA: TGTGCCAGCAGGTTAGACAGACGGGGGAACACTGAAGCTTTCTTT
CDR3: CASRLDRRGNTEAFF
V: TRBV7-9
size: NA
D: NA
J: TRBJ1-1

DNA: TGTGCCAGCAGTGAATGGGCCAGGGTGGGCTACGAGCAGTACTTC
CDR3: CASSEWARVGYEQYF
V: TRBV2
size: NA
D: NA
J: TRBJ2-7

DNA: TGTGCCAGCAGCCTCGGACTAGCGGGGGGCGAGCAGTACTTC
CDR3: CASSLGLAGGEQYF
V: TRBV7-2
size: few
D: TRBD2
J: TRBJ2-7

DNA: TGCGCCAGCAGCTTGGGGGCGCGGGGGGGCCCTAATGAGCAGTTCTTC
CDR3: CASSLGARGGPNEQFF
V: TRBV5-1
size: once
D: TRBD2
J: TRBJ2-1

DNA: TGTGCCAGCAGTGAGACAAGCAGAATAAACGAGCAGTACTTC
CDR3: CASSETSRINEQYF
V: TRBV2
size: NA
D: NA
J: TRBJ2-7

DNA: TGCGCCAGCAGCCAAGACCCAGGCTTGGAAAAACTGTTTTTT
CDR3: CASSQDPGLEKLFF
V: TRBV4-3
size: NA
D: NA
J: TRBJ1-4

DNA: TGTGCCAGCACAGGACTAGCTGGCTACAATGAGCAGTTCTTC
CDR3: CASTGLAGYNEQFF
V: TRBV27
size: NA
D: TRBD2
J: TRBJ2-1

DNA: TGTGCCAGCTCCCCGGACAGGGCTAACACTGAAGCTTTCTTT
CDR3: CASSPDRANTEAFF
V: TRBV18
size: NA
D: TRBD1
J: TRBJ1-1

DNA: TGTGCCAGCTCACCGAGTAGCGGGGGGGCCCAGGATACGCAGTATTTT
CDR3: CASSPSSGGAQDTQYF
V: TRBV18
size: NA
D: TRBD2
J: TRBJ2-3

DNA: TGTGCCAGCAGCATGCTAGGGACTAGGGGAGAGACCCAGTACTTC
CDR3: CASSMLGTRGETQYF
V: TRBV7-9
size: once
D: TRBD2
J: TRBJ2-5

DNA: TGCAGCTCTTCCCGGGACATCAGTATTGAAGCTTTCTTT
CDR3: CSSSRDISIEAFF
V: TRBV29-1
size: NA
D: NA
J: TRBJ1-1

DNA: TGTGCCAGTGGGGGGTTCTCCTACGAGCAGTACTTC
CDR3: CASGGFSYEQYF
V: TRBV19
size: NA
D: NA
J: TRBJ2-7

DNA: TGTGCCAGCAGCTTTTGGGAGAATCAGCCCCAGCATTTT
CDR3: CASSFWENQPQHF
V: TRBV7-6
size: NA
D: NA
J: TRBJ1-5

DNA: TGTGCCAGCACCCTAGGTCCGGCCCTCTCCTACAATGAGCAGTTCTTC
CDR3: CASTLGPALSYNEQFF
V: TRBV7-8
size: NA
D: NA
J: TRBJ2-1

DNA: TGTGCCAGCGGGGTGTGGCCGGGACAGACTTACCAAGAGACCCAGTACTTC
CDR3: CASGVWPGQTYQETQYF
V: TRBV7-9
size: NA
D: TRBD1
J: TRBJ2-5

DNA: TGTGCCTGGAGAGGGGATAGCACTGAAGCTTTCTTT
CDR3: CAWRGDSTEAFF
V: TRBV30
size: NA
D: NA
J: TRBJ1-1